This T cell receptor (beta chain) came from a study of metastatic and nonmetastatic thyroid tumors. About the research overall: Both malignant and benign thyroid patients supplied peripheral blood and tumor or nodule tissue samples, across which the repertoires of these patients were then compared. Overall study findings and caveats: Malignant thyroid tumors reportedly had TCR beta diversity that was significantly higher than in benign nodules, in blood and tumor.

This clone rates as medium-sized. The antigen is unknown. TCRdb re-processed the PCR reads through MiXCR. The sample has tens of thousands of clones; 20% to 30% are singletons. The length of the CDR3 is 14 residues. V was shortened by 2 bases and J by 8 bases, with 14 bases between the two germline ends. The germline V gene encodes CDR1 SGHRS and CDR2 YFSETQ. Treatment of any kind had been given to no patient before thyroid surgery. What was sequenced was blood. The rearrangement links TRBV5-1 to TRBJ2-1, with TRBD1 as a possible D gene (7 bases). This clonotype originated in a female donor with papillary thyroid cancer or a benign thyroid nodule (not recorded which). Some clones in this sample may be carry-over from other donors' samples. DNA of the CDR3: TGCGCCAGCAGCTTTGAAGGGGGCGGGGATGAGCAGTTCTTC. It codes for CASSFEGGGDEQFF. Complete variable domain (other parts from reference TRBV5-1 and TRBJ2-1): KAGVTQTPRYLIKTRGQQVTLSCSPISGHRSVSWYQQTPGQGLQFLFEYFSETQRNKGNFPGRFSGRQFSNSRSEMNVSTLELGDSALYLCASSFEGGGDEQFFGPGTRLTVL.